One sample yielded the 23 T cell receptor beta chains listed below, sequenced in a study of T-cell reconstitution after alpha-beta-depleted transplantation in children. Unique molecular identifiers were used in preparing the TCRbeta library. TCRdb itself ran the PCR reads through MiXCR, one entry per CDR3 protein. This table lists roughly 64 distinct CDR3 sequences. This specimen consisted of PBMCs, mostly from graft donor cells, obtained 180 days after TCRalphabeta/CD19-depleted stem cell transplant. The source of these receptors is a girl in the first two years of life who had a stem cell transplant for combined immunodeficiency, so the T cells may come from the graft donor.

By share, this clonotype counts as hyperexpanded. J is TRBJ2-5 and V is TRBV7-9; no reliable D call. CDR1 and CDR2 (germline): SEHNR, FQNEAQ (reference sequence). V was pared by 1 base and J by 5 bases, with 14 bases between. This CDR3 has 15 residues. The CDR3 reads CASSLELSMAETQYF. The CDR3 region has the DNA TGTGCCAGCAGCTTAGAATTGTCGATGGCGGAGACCCAGTACTTC.

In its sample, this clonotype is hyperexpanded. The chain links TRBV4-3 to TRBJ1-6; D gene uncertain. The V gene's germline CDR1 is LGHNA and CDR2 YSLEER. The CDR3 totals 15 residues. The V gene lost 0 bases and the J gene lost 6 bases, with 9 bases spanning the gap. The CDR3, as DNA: TGCGCCAGCAGCCAAGACAGCCTTTTTAATTCACCCCTCCACTTT. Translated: CASSQDSLFNSPLHF.

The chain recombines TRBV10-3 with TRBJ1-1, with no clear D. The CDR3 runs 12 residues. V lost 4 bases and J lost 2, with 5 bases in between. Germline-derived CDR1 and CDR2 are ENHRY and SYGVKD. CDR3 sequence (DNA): TGTGCCATCAGTGTGTCTAACACTGAAGCTTTCTTT. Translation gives CAISVSNTEAFF.

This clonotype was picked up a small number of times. In nucleotides, the CDR3 is TGTGCCAGCAGTACCAGTAAAATGAACACTGAAGCTTTCTTT. Translation: CASSTSKMNTEAFF. The chain uses TRBV6-4 and TRBJ1-1; D gene unclear. Trimming took 5 bases from V and 0 from J, leaving 10 bases between them. Germline CDR1 is MRHNA and CDR2 is SNTAGT. The CDR3 has 14 amino acids.

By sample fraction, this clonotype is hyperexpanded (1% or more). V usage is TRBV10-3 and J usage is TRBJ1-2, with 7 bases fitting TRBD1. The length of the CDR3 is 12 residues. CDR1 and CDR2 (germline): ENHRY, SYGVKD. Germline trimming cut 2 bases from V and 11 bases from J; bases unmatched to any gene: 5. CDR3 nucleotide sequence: TGTGCCATCAGTGAGACAGGGGCCATTTACACCTTC. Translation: CAISETGAIYTF.

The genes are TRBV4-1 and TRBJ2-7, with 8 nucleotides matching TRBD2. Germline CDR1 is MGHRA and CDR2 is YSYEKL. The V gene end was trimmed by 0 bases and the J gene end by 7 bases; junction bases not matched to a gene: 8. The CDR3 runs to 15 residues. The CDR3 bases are TGCGCCAGCAGCCAAGAGCTCCTAGCGGGTCGGGAGCAGTACTTC. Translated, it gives CASSQELLAGREQYF.

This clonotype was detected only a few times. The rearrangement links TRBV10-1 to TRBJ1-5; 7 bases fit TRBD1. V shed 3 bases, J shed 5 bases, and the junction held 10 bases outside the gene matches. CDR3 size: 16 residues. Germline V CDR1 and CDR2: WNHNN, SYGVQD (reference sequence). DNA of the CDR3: TGCGCCAGCAGTGATTGCGACAGGGTGGGGGATCAGCCCCAGCATTTT. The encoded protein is CASSDCDRVGDQPQHF.

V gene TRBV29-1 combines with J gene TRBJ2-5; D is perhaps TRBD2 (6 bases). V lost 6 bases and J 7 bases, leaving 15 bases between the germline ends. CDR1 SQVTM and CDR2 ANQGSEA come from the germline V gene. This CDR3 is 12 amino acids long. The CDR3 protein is CSVGGLRTTQYF. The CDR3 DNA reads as TGCAGCGTAGGAGGGCTTAGGACGACCCAGTACTTC.

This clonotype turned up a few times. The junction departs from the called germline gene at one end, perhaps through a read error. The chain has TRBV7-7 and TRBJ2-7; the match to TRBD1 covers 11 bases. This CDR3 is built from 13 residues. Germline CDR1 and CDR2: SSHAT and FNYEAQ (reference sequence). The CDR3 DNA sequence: TGTGCTAGCAGCCCCGGGACAGGGGGCGAGCAGTACTTC. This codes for CASSPGTGGEQYF.

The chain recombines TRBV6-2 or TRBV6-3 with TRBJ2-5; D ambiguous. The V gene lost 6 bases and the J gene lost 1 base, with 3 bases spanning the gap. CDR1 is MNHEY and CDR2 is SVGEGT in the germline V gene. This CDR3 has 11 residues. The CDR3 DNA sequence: TGTGCCAGCAGCCCCCAAGAGACCCAGTACTTC. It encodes CASSPQETQYF.

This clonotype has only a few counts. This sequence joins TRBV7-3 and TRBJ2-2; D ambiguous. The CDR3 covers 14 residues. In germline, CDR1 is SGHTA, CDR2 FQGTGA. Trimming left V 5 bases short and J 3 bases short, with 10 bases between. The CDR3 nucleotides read TGTGCCAGCAGCGAAGGACCGGACACCGGGGAGCTGTTTTTT. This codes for CASSEGPDTGELFF.

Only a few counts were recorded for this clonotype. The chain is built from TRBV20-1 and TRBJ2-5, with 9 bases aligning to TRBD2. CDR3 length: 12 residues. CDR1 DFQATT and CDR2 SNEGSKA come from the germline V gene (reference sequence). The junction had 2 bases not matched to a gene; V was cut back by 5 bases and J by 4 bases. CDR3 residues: CSAGTSRETQYF. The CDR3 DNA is TGCAGTGCTGGGACTAGCCGAGAGACCCAGTACTTC.

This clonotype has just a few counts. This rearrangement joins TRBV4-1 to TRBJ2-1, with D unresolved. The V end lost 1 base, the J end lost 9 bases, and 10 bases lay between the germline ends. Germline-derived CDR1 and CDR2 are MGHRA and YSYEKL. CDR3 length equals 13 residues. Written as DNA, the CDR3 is TGCGCCAGCAGCCAAGGGATGGTTGGTGAGCAGTTCTTC. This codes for CASSQGMVGEQFF.

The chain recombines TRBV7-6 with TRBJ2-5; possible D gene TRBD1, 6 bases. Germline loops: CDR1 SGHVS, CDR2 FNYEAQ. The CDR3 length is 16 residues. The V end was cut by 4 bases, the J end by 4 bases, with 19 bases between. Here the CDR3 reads CASSSRTTGLGETQYF. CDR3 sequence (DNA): TGTGCCAGCAGCTCGCGAACAACAGGGCTTGGAGAGACCCAGTACTTC.

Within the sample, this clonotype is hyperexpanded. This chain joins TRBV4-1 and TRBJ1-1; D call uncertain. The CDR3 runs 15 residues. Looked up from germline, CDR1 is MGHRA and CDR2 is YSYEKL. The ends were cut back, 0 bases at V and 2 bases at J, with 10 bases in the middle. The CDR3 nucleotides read TGCGCCAGCAGCCAAGAGGCAAAAAGTAACACTGAAGCTTTCTTT. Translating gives CASSQEAKSNTEAFF.

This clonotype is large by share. The CDR3 DNA follows: TGCGCCAGCAAAGAGGGTTCAGGGACTGAAGCTTTCTTT. This codes for CASKEGSGTEAFF. V and J are TRBV10-1 and TRBJ1-1; D might be TRBD1 (5 bases). CDR1 and CDR2 from the germline V gene are WNHNN and SYGVQD (reference sequence). The ends were cut back, 7 bases at V and 5 bases at J, with 14 bases in the middle. CDR3 length: 13 residues.

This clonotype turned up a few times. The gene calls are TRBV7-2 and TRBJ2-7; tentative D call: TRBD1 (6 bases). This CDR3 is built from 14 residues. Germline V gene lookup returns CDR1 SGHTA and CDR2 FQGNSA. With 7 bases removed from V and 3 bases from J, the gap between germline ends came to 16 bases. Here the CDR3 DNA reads TGTGCCAGCATGGGGGACAACCGAAACTACGAGCAGTACTTC. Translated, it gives CASMGDNRNYEQYF.

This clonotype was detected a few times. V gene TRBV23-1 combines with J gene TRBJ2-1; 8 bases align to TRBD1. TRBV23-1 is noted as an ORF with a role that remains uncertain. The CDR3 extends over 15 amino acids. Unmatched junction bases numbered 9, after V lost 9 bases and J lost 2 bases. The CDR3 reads CARIPGQATYNEQFF. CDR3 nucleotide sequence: TGCGCCAGGATCCCGGGACAGGCGACCTACAATGAGCAGTTCTTC.

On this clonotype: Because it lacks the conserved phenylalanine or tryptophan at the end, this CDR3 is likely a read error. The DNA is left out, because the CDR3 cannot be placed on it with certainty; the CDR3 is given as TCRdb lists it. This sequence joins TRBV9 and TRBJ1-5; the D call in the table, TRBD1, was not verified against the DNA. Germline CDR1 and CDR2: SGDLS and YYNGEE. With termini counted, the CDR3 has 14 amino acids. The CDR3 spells CASSGGQGNQPQHH.

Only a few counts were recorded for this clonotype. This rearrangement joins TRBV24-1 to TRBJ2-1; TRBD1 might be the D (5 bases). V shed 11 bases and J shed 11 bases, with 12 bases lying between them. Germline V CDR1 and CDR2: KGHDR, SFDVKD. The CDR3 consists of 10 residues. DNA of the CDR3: TGTGCCAGATTAGTGGGGCAGCAGTTCTTC. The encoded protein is CARLVGQQFF.

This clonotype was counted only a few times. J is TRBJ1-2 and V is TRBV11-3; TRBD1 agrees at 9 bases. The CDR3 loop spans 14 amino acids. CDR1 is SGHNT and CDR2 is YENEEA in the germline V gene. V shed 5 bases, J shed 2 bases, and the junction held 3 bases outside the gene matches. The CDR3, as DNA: TGTGCCAGCAGCCCGGGACAGGGAAACTATGGCTACACCTTC. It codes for CASSPGQGNYGYTF.

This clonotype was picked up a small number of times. The CDR3 sequence is CASSKGTVKYEQYF. CDR3 in DNA: TGTGCCAGCAGTAAAGGGACGGTGAAATACGAGCAGTACTTC. J is TRBJ2-7 and V is TRBV2, with D perhaps matching TRBD1 or TRBD2 (5 bases each). Trimming took off 5 bases at V and 4 bases at J, with 15 bases between the two ends. CDR3 size: 14 residues. CDR1 and CDR2 (germline): SNHLY, FYNNEI. The variable domain in full, completed from reference TRBV2 and TRBJ2-7, reads EPEVTQTPSHQVTQMGQEVILRCVPISNHLYFYWYRQILGQKVEFLVSFYNNEISEKSEIFDDQFSVERPDGSNFTLKIRSTKLEDSAMYFCASSKGTVKYEQYFGPGTRLTVT.

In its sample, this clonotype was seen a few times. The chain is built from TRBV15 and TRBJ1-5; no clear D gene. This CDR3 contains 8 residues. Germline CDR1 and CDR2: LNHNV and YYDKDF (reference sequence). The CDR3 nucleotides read TGTAGCAATCAGCCCCAGCATTTT. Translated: CSNQPQHF. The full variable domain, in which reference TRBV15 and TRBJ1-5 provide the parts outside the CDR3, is DAMVIQNPRYQVTQFGKPVTLSCSQTLNHNVMYWYQQKSSQAPKLLFHYYDKDFNNEADTPDNFQSRRPNTSFCFLDIRSPGLGDTAMYLCSNQPQHFGDGTRLSIL.